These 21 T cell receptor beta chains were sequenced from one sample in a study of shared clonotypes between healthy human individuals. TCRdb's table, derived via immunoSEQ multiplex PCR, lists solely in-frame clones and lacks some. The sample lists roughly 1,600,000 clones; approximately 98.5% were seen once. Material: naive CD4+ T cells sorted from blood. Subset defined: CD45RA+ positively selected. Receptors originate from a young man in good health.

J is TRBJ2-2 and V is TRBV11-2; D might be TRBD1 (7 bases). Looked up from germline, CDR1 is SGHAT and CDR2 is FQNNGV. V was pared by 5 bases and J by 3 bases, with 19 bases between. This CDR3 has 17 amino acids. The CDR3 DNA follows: TGTGCCAGCAGCCCCCGGGGAATCAGGGGGGACACCGGGGAGCTGTTTTTT. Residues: CASSPRGIRGDTGELFF. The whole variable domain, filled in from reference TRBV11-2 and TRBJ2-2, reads EAGVAQSPRYKIIEKRQSVAFWCNPISGHATLYWYQQILGQGPKLLIQFQNNGVVDDSQLPKDRFSAERLKGVDSTLKIQPAKLEDSAVYLCASSPRGIRGDTGELFFGEGSRLTVL.

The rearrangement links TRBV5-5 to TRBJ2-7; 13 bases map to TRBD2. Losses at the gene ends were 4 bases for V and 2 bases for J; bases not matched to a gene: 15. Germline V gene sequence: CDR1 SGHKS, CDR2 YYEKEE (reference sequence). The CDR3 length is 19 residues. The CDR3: CASSPDIGLAGVSPYEQYF. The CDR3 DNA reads TGTGCCAGCAGCCCCGATATAGGACTAGCGGGAGTCTCCCCCTACGAGCAGTACTTC.

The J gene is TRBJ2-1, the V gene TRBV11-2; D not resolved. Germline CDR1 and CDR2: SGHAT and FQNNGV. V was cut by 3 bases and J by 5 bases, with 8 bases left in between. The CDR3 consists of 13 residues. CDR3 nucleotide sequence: TGTGCCAGCAGCTTTCTAGGGCACAATGAGCAGTTCTTC. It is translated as CASSFLGHNEQFF.

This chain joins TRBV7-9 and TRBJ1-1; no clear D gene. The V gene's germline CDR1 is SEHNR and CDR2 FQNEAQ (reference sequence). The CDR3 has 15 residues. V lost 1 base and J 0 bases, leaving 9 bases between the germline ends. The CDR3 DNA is TGTGCCAGCAGCTTAGAAGTCACGATGAACACTGAAGCTTTCTTT. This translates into CASSLEVTMNTEAFF.

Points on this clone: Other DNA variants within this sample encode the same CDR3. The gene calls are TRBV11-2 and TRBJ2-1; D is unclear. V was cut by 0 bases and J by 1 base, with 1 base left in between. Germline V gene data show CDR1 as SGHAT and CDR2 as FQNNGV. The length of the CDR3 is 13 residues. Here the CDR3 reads CASSLDSYNEQFF. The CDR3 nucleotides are TGTGCCAGCAGCTTAGATTCCTACAATGAGCAGTTCTTC.

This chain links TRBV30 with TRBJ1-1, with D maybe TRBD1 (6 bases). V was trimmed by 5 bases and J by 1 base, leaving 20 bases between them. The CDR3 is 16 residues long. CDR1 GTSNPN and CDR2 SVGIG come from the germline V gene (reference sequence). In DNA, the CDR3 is TGTGCCTGGTCATCGGGGGCTCGGCGAGCGAACACTGAAGCTTTCTTT. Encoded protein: CAWSSGARRANTEAFF.

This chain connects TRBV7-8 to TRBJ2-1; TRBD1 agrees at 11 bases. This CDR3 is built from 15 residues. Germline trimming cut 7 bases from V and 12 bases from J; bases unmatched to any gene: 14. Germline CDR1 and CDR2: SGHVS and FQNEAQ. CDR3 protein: CASNSAGTGGGWQFF. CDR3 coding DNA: TGTGCCAGCAACTCTGCCGGGACAGGGGGGGGTTGGCAGTTCTTC.

The CDR3 DNA reads as TGTGCCAGTAGTCCGAGTAATAGCAATCAGCCCCAGCATTTT. As protein: CASSPSNSNQPQHF. The chain has TRBV19 and TRBJ1-5; D is undetermined. In germline, CDR1 is LNHDA, CDR2 SQIVND (reference sequence). The CDR3 contains 14 residues. The germline V and J ends were trimmed by 5 bases and 0 bases, with 8 bases remaining between them.

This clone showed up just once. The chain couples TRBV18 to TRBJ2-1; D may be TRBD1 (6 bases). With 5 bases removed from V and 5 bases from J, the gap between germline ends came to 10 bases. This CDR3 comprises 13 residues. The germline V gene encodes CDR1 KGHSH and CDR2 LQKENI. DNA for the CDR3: TGTGCCAGCTCATCCGACAGGAACAATGAGCAGTTCTTC. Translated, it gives CASSSDRNNEQFF.

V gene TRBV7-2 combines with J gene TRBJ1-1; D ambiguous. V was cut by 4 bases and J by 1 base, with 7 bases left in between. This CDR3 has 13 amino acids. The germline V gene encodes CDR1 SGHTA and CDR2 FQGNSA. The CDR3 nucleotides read TGTGCCAGCAGCTCCCTGTGGAACACTGAAGCTTTCTTT. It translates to CASSSLWNTEAFF.

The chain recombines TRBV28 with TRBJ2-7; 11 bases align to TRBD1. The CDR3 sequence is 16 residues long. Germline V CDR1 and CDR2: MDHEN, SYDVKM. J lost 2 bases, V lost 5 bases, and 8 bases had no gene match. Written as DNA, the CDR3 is TGTGCCAGCAGTCTAACGGGACAGGGGGGCCCCTACGAGCAGTACTTC. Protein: CASSLTGQGGPYEQYF.

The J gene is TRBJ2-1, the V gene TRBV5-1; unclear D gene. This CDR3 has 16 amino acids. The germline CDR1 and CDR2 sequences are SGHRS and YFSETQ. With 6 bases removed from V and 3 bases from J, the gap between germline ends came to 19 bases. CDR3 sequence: CASNPGWGWVYNEQFF. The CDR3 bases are TGCGCCAGCAACCCCGGGTGGGGATGGGTCTACAATGAGCAGTTCTTC.

The CDR3 spells CASSIDPRGRANTGELFF. The DNA for the CDR3 is TGTGCCAGTAGTATAGACCCCAGGGGTAGGGCAAACACCGGGGAGCTGTTTTTT. This rearrangement joins TRBV19 to TRBJ2-2, with a tentative D call TRBD1 (6 bases). Germline assignment: CDR1 LNHDA and CDR2 SQIVND (reference sequence). V lost 0 bases, J lost 2 bases, and 16 bases lay in between. The CDR3 sequence is 18 residues long.

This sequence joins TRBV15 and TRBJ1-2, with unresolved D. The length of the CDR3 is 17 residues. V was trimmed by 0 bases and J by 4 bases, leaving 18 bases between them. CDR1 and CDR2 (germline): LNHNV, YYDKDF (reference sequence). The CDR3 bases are TGTGCCACCAGCAGAGACAAAAGAGGTTCCGCTGGCTATGGCTACACCTTC. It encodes CATSRDKRGSAGYGYTF.

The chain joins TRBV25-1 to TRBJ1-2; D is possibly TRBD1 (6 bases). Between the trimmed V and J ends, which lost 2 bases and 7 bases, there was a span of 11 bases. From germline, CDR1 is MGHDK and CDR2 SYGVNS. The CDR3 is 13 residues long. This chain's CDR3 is CASSESGGSGYTF. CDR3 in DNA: TGTGCCAGCAGTGAAAGCGGGGGCTCTGGCTACACCTTC.

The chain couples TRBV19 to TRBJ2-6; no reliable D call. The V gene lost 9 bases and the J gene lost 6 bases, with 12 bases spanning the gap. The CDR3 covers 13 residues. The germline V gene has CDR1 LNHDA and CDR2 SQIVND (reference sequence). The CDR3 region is CASRTLSANVLTF. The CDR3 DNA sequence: TGTGCCAGCCGAACTCTGTCGGCCAACGTCCTGACTTTC. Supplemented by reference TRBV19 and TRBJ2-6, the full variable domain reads DGGITQSPKYLFRKEGQNVTLSCEQNLNHDAMYWYRQDPGQGLRLIYYSQIVNDFQKGDIAEGYSVSREKKESFPLTVTSAQKNPTAFYLCASRTLSANVLTFGAGSRLTVL.

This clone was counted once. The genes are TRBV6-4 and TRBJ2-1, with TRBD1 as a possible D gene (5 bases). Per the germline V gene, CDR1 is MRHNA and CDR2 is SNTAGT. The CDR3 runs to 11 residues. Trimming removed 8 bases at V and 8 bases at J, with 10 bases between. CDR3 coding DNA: TGTGCCAGCTCGCAGGGCGATGAGCAGTTCTTC. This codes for CASSQGDEQFF.

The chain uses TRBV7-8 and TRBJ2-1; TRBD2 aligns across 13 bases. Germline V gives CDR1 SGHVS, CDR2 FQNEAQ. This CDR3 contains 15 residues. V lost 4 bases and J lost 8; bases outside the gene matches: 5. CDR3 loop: CASSSGLAGADEQFF. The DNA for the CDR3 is TGTGCCAGCAGCTCCGGACTAGCGGGAGCGGATGAGCAGTTCTTC.

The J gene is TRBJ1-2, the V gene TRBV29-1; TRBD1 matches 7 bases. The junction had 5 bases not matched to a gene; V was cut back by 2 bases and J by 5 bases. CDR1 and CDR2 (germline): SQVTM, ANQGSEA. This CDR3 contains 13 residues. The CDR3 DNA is TGCAGCGTTGAACTGCAACAGGGGTATGGCTACACCTTC. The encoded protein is CSVELQQGYGYTF.

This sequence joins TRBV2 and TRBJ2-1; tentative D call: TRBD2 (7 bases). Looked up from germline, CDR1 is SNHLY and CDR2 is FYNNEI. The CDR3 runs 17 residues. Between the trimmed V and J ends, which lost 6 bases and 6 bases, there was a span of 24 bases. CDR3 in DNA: TGTGCCAGCAGATGGGACATATCCGGGACTAACCTCAATGAGCAGTTCTTC. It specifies CASRWDISGTNLNEQFF.

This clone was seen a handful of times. CDR3 sequence: CAISDLGQAPYEQYF. CDR3 sequence (DNA): TGTGCCATCAGTGACCTCGGACAGGCTCCTTACGAGCAGTACTTC. This chain connects TRBV10-3 to TRBJ2-7, with TRBD1 matching over 7 bases. V lost 3 bases, J lost 4 bases, and 9 bases stayed unmatched. Looked up from germline, CDR1 is ENHRY and CDR2 is SYGVKD. This CDR3 is built from 15 residues.